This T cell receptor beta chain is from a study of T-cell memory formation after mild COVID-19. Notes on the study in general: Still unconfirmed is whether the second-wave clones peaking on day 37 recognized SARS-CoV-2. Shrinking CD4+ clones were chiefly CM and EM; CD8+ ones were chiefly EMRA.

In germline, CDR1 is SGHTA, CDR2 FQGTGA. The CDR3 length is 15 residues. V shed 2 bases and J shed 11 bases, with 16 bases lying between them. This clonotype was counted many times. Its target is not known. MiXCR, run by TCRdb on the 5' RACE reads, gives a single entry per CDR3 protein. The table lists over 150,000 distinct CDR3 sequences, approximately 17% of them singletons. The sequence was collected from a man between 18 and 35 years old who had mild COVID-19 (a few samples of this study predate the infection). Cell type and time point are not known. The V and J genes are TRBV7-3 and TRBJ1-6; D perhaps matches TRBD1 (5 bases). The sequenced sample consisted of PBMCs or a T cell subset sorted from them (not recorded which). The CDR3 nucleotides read TGTGCCAGCAGCTTAGTCGGGGGAGAAGGGACACCCCTCCACTTT. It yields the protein CASSLVGGEGTPLHF.